One sample yielded the 3 T cell receptor beta chains listed below, sequenced in a study of T cells in Graves' hyperthyroidism and ophthalmopathy. Template material for amplifying TCR beta CDR3 regions consisted of RNA transcripts. Initially, a first-round RT-PCR of the TCR CDR3 employed the HTBI primer set. TCRdb reprocessed the multiplex PCR reads via MiXCR and lists one record per CDR3 protein. The sample holds about 420,000 distinct CDR3 sequences, around a sixth seen once. The source material was blood. The source is a woman under 30 with Graves' hyperthyroidism.

The table lists this clonotype with many counts. This chain joins TRBV3-1 and TRBJ2-5, with D perhaps matching TRBD2 (6 bases). V dropped 4 bases and J dropped 3 bases, with 12 bases sitting between them. This CDR3 is built from 14 residues. Germline V CDR1 and CDR2: LGHDT, YNNKEL (reference sequence). The CDR3, as DNA: TGTGCCAGCAGCCGTTTGGGGGGAGAAGAGACCCAGTACTTC. Translation gives CASSRLGGEETQYF.

This clonotype was recorded at least ten times. The chain recombines TRBV19 with TRBJ2-7, with 15 bases matching TRBD2. Unmatched junction bases numbered 6, after V lost 5 bases and J lost 4 bases. The CDR3 sequence is 16 residues long. CDR1 LNHDA and CDR2 SQIVND come from the germline V gene (reference sequence). CDR3 loop: CASSARGTSGGYEQYF. CDR3 DNA: TGTGCCAGTAGTGCTCGGGGGACTAGCGGGGGGTACGAGCAGTACTTC.

In its sample, this clonotype was seen many times. The J gene is TRBJ1-5, the V gene TRBV6-1; perhaps TRBD1 as D (5 bases). Germline V gene data show CDR1 as MNHNS and CDR2 as SASEGT. This CDR3 is 14 amino acids long. The V gene lost 7 bases and the J gene lost 2 bases, with 12 bases spanning the gap. As DNA, the CDR3 is TGTGCCAGCACCTCCACAGGAGGCAATCAGCCCCAGCATTTT. Its translation is CASTSTGGNQPQHF.